This entry features one TCR beta chain sequence. Germline V gives CDR1 SGHVS, CDR2 FNYEAQ. After removal of 5 bases from V and 3 bases from J, the junction contained 13 bases not matched to a gene. This CDR3 is built from 18 residues. The sample comes from a study of technical replicates of blood from several donors. Sequencing used immunoSEQ multiplex PCR; TCRdb keeps in-frame clones, though not all of them. The table lists approximately 73,000 clones, approximately 92% of them singletons, with under 0.45% in the top ten. The clonotype originates from a human donor in good health. The sequenced material came from T cells isolated from PBMCs. The V call is TRBV7-6, the J call TRBJ2-1, with TRBD2 matching over 10 bases. CDR3 residues: CASSQRTSGFPFYNEQFF. In DNA form, the CDR3 reads TGTGCCAGCAGCCAACGGACTAGCGGCTTCCCCTTCTACAATGAGCAGTTCTTC.